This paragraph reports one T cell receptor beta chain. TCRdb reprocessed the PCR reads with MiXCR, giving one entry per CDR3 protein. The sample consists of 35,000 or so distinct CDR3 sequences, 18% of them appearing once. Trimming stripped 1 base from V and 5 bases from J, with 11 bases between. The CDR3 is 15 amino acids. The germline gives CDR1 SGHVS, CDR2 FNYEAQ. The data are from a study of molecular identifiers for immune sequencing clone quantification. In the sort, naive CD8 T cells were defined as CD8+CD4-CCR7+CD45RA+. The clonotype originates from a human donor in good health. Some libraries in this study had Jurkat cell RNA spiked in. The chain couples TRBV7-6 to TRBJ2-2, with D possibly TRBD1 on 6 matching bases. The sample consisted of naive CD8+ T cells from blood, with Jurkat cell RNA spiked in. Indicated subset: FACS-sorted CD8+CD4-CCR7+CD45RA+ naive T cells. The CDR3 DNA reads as TGTGCCAGCAGCTTAGAGGCAGGGGAGACCGGGGAGCTGTTTTTT. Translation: CASSLEAGETGELFF.